There are a few counts of the clone carrying this T cell receptor (beta chain). Its antigen is unknown. These data belong to a study of cytomegalovirus exposure and HLA in healthy donors. On the study more broadly: Earlier sequencing of approximately 180 million T cells yielded around 120 million unique TCR beta sequences.

13 Jbeta primers and 60 Vbeta primers were used for the PCR. In the original workflow: The authors later counted 75 million to 90 million unique TCR beta chains, 9 million to 14 million of them shared. The data were produced by immunoSEQ multiplex PCR, yet TCRdb's version contains in-frame clones alone and is incomplete. V, J and clone size reflect that table, while D and trimming were determined from the DNA. In the table there are 85,000 to 100,000 clones, 60% to 80% of which are singletons. V lost 0 bases, J lost 5 bases, and 7 bases lay in between. The CDR3 is 13 amino acids. Per germline, CDR1 ENHRY and CDR2 SYGVKD. General study results and limits: A later analysis appeared to link common viral pathogens to several of the most significant clusters.

This sequence was found in a woman in her 30s in good health and CMV-seronegative. V gene TRBV10-3 combines with J gene TRBJ1-2; D ambiguous. Sequenced sample: PBMCs. CDR3 sequence (DNA): TGTGCCATCAGTGAGTCGGGAGGTTATGGCTACACCTTC. Residues: CAISESGGYGYTF.